This T cell receptor (beta chain) derives from a study of T cell responses to AZD1222 COVID-19 vaccine. Study-wide points: The study sampled repertoires only after the peak T cell response. Mapped onto spike, vaccine-associated CD4 TCRs spanned it and were dominant at 160-218 and 743-854. Within unmutated variant regions lay the reported targets of nearly half of spike-specific TCRs. Clonal diversity may have been underestimated in mostly white British donors.

This clone showed up just once. No antigen is known for it. The germline V gene encodes CDR1 LNHNV and CDR2 YYDKDF (reference sequence). V was pared by 0 bases and J by 2 bases, with 10 bases between. The CDR3 extends over 15 amino acids. The data were produced by immunoSEQ multiplex PCR, yet TCRdb's version contains in-frame clones alone and is incomplete. The profile shows more than 150,000 clones, approximately 94% of them singletons. Specimen: peripheral blood, collected on day 0 of AZD1222 vaccination. The clonotype originates from an adult in good health. J is TRBJ2-5 and V is TRBV15, with D unclear. The CDR3 nucleotides read TGTGCCACCAGCAGAGATCCGACCCGGCAAGAGACCCAGTACTTC. It specifies CATSRDPTRQETQYF.